One and the same sample provided the 21 T cell receptor beta chains below, sequenced in a study of cytomegalovirus exposure and HLA in healthy donors. This PCR relied on a set of 60 Vbeta primers and 13 Jbeta primers. The method was immunoSEQ multiplex PCR; TCRdb's version includes in-frame clones alone and lacks a portion of them. The table shows around 130,000 clones, with 75% to 85% occurring only once. The sample comprised PBMCs. These receptors were obtained from a middle-aged man in good health and CMV-seronegative.

V is TRBV30 and J is TRBJ2-3; 10 bases are a match to TRBD1. The V segment lost 5 bases and the J segment 5 bases; nucleotides outside the gene matches: 7. Germline lookup yields CDR1 GTSNPN and CDR2 SVGIG (reference sequence). CDR3 length: 14 residues. The CDR3 sequence is CAWWTGGLGDTQYF. The CDR3 region has the DNA TGTGCCTGGTGGACAGGGGGATTAGGAGATACGCAGTATTTT.

This chain uses TRBV28 with TRBJ2-1, with 8 bases identical to TRBD1. There are 13 residues in the CDR3. J was trimmed by 10 bases and V by 3 bases; bases with no gene match: 5. The germline V gene encodes CDR1 MDHEN and CDR2 SYDVKM. Here the CDR3 reads CASSLPGQGEQFF. In DNA form, the CDR3 reads TGTGCCAGCAGTTTGCCTGGACAGGGAGAGCAGTTCTTC. The variable domain in full, with the rest retrieved from reference TRBV28 and TRBJ2-1, is DVKVTQSSRYLVKRTGEKVFLECVQDMDHENMFWYRQDPGLGLRLIYFSYDVKMKEKGDIPEGYSVSREKKERFSLILESASTNQTSMYLCASSLPGQGEQFFGPGTRLTVL.

For the CDR3, the DNA is TGTGCCAGCAGCTTGGAGGGGGCTGGGGATGAGCAGTTCTTC. Amino acid sequence: CASSLEGAGDEQFF. The chain is built from TRBV11-1 and TRBJ2-1; TRBD1 is a possible D gene (7 bases). Per the germline V gene, CDR1 is SGHAT and CDR2 is FQDESV (reference sequence). V gave up 3 bases and J gave up 8 bases, with 14 bases separating them. This CDR3 contains 14 residues.

The rearrangement links TRBV10-3 to TRBJ1-2, with 7 positions matching TRBD1. V shed 8 bases, J shed 4 bases, and the junction held 7 bases outside the gene matches. CDR3 length: 13 residues. Germline-derived CDR1 and CDR2 are ENHRY and SYGVKD. This chain's CDR3 is CAIPGQEGYGYTF. Here the CDR3 DNA reads TGTGCCATCCCTGGACAGGAAGGCTATGGCTACACCTTC.

The CDR3, as DNA: TGCGCCAGCAGCTTGGGCGCGGCTTCCTACAATGAGCAGTTCTTC. Translated, it gives CASSLGAASYNEQFF. This sequence joins TRBV5-1 and TRBJ2-1; no reliable D call. CDR1 SGHRS and CDR2 YFSETQ come from the germline V gene. Trimming pared 0 bases from V and 1 base from J, leaving 8 bases between. This CDR3 is 15 amino acids long.

The rearrangement joins TRBV10-1 to TRBJ2-3; D gene uncertain. V was clipped by 0 bases and J by 0 bases, with 4 bases between them. Germline V gene data show CDR1 as WNHNN and CDR2 as SYGVQD (reference sequence). The CDR3 spans 14 residues. This CDR3 reads CASSESQSTDTQYF. The CDR3 DNA reads TGCGCCAGCAGTGAGTCGCAGAGCACAGATACGCAGTATTTT.

The sample holds a few counts of this clone. The rearrangement joins TRBV1 to TRBJ2-5; no DNA check was done on the table's D call, TRBD2. TRBV1 is classified as a pseudogene. This CDR3 contains 13 residues. The chain's CDR3 is CTSSQVGFETQYF. The DNA of the CDR3 is TGCACCAGCAGCCAAGTCGGGTTCGAGACCCAGTACTTC.

This chain links TRBV27 with TRBJ2-7; 7 nucleotides match TRBD1. The CDR3 spans 15 residues. CDR1 and CDR2 from the germline V gene are MNHEY and SMNVEV (reference sequence). Trimming cost V 3 bases and J 0 bases; bases outside gene matches: 5. CDR3 sequence reads: CASSLTGTASYEQYF. For the CDR3, the DNA is TGTGCCAGCAGTTTGACCGGGACAGCCTCCTACGAGCAGTACTTC.

V and J are TRBV5-1 and TRBJ2-1; 9 bases fit TRBD2. From germline, CDR1 is SGHRS and CDR2 YFSETQ. Trimming at V came to 5 bases and at J to 7 bases, leaving 4 bases not matched to a gene. The CDR3 has 13 amino acids. CDR3 sequence (DNA): TGCGCCAGCAGTTTAGCGGGAGTAAATGAGCAGTTCTTC. As protein: CASSLAGVNEQFF.

The chain links TRBV6-5 to TRBJ2-3, with unresolved D. The CDR3 is made up of 13 amino acids. V was clipped by 5 bases and J by 4 bases, with 10 bases between them. Germline V gene sequence: CDR1 MNHEY, CDR2 SVGAGI. CDR3 nucleotides: TGTGCCAGCAGTCCCCCGGGTTCAGATACGCAGTATTTT. Translation gives CASSPPGSDTQYF.

This chain connects TRBV28 to TRBJ2-7, with 10 bases that match TRBD2. The CDR3 totals 13 residues. Germline trimming cut 6 bases from V and 11 bases from J; bases unmatched to any gene: 10. From germline, CDR1 is MDHEN and CDR2 SYDVKM. The CDR3 spells CASRETSGVQKYF. CDR3 coding DNA: TGTGCCAGCAGGGAAACTAGCGGGGTTCAGAAGTACTTC.

The chain carries TRBV28 and TRBJ2-3; the match to TRBD2 covers 13 bases. Per the germline V gene, CDR1 is MDHEN and CDR2 is SYDVKM. The V and J ends lost 5 bases and 1 base, in that order; junction bases with no gene match: 0. CDR3 length: 15 amino acids. The CDR3 nucleotides are TGTGCCAGCAGTACTAGCGGGAGGGGCACAGATACGCAGTATTTT. It codes for CASSTSGRGTDTQYF.

The V gene is TRBV27, the J gene TRBJ1-2; 10 positions match TRBD1. The ends lost 6 bases at V and 8 bases at J; junction bases unmatched: 9. This CDR3 region has 14 residues. The germline V gene has CDR1 MNHEY and CDR2 SMNVEV (reference sequence). CDR3 loop: CASRPTGGGSGYTF. CDR3 coding DNA: TGTGCCAGCAGGCCGACAGGGGGCGGTTCCGGCTACACCTTC.

The rearrangement joins TRBV5-1 to TRBJ2-2; TRBD2 matches 10 bases. CDR3 length equals 17 residues. The junction had 11 bases not matched to a gene; V was cut back by 4 bases and J by 5 bases. Germline lookup yields CDR1 SGHRS and CDR2 YFSETQ. Written as DNA, the CDR3 is TGCGCCAGCAGCGGTAATAGCGGGGGGAGACCTACCGGGGAGCTGTTTTTT. This translates into CASSGNSGGRPTGELFF. Based on the CDR3 plus reference TRBV5-1 and TRBJ2-2, the full variable domain is KAGVTQTPRYLIKTRGQQVTLSCSPISGHRSVSWYQQTPGQGLQFLFEYFSETQRNKGNFPGRFSGRQFSNSRSEMNVSTLELGDSALYLCASSGNSGGRPTGELFFGEGSRLTVL.

CDR3 region: CASSYPSDTQYF. CDR3 nucleotide sequence: TGTGCCAGCAGTTACCCTTCGGATACGCAGTATTTT. The chain combines TRBV6-6 with TRBJ2-3, with D hard to call. Trimming removed 2 bases from V and 6 bases from J, with 6 bases in between. This CDR3 is built from 12 residues. From germline, CDR1 is MNHNY and CDR2 SVGAGI (reference sequence).

In nucleotides, the CDR3 is TGTGCCAGCAGCTTAGGGGCTAGCGGGGGGCAAGAGACCCAGTACTTC. It is translated as CASSLGASGGQETQYF. The chain joins TRBV11-1 to TRBJ2-5, with 11 bases that match TRBD2. With 1 base clipped from V and 2 bases from J, the junction kept 3 bases outside the gene matches. This CDR3 is built from 16 residues. CDR1 is SGHAT and CDR2 is FQDESV in the germline V gene (reference sequence). The full variable domain, rest sourced from reference TRBV11-1 and TRBJ2-5, is EAEVAQSPRYKITEKSQAVAFWCDPISGHATLYWYRQILGQGPELLVQFQDESVVDDSQLPKDRFSAERLKGVDSTLKIQPAELGDSAMYLCASSLGASGGQETQYFGPGTRLLVL.

The chain joins TRBV28 to TRBJ1-5, with TRBD1 identical over 7 bases. This CDR3 is built from 16 residues. CDR1 and CDR2 from the germline V gene are MDHEN and SYDVKM. V gave up 2 bases and J gave up 3 bases; unmatched junction bases: 7. CDR3 loop: CASSLLAQGDNQPQHF. The CDR3, as DNA: TGTGCCAGCAGTTTACTCGCTCAGGGGGACAATCAGCCCCAGCATTTT.

The chain couples TRBV25-1 to TRBJ2-5, with a possible D match to TRBD2 (7 bases). The DNA end favors TRBJ2-7, so the J call may be wrong. From germline, CDR1 is MGHDK and CDR2 SYGVNS. The CDR3 consists of 14 residues. The CDR3 DNA reads TGTGCCAGCAGTGCCGGGGGGCGCCCCTACGAGCAGTACTTC. It codes for CASSAGGRPYEQYF.

This chain connects TRBV6-5 to TRBJ1-6; D is unresolved. The V end lost 2 bases, the J end lost 6 bases, and 8 bases lay between the germline ends. The CDR3 is 14 amino acids. The germline gives CDR1 MNHEY, CDR2 SVGAGI. This chain's CDR3 is CASSYGGTNSPLHF. CDR3 DNA: TGTGCCAGCAGTTACGGAGGAACTAATTCACCCCTCCACTTT.

This chain joins TRBV29-1 and TRBJ1-2, with a weak D call TRBD1 (5 bases). V was clipped by 5 bases and J by 4 bases, with 17 bases between them. The CDR3 totals 14 residues. Germline lookup yields CDR1 SQVTM and CDR2 ANQGSEA. CDR3: CSVFSGQGTYGYTF. CDR3 bases: TGCAGCGTTTTCTCAGGGCAGGGAACCTATGGCTACACCTTC.

J is TRBJ2-2 and V is TRBV4-1; tentative D call: TRBD1 (5 bases). The CDR3 has 16 amino acids. The V gene lost 0 bases and the J gene lost 3 bases, with 11 bases spanning the gap. Per the germline V gene, CDR1 is MGHRA and CDR2 is YSYEKL. The CDR3 loop reads CASSQERPGYTGELFF. The CDR3 DNA sequence: TGCGCCAGCAGCCAAGAACGACCAGGGTACACCGGGGAGCTGTTTTTT.